The TCR beta chain under discussion was sequenced for a study of cytomegalovirus exposure and HLA in healthy donors. Study-wide findings and caveats: Later analysis revealed greater clonal expansion in HLA-associated TCR beta chains than in equally common others. A link between a missense DCLRE1C variant and TCR beta V- and J-gene trimming emerged from a later analysis.

A multiplex PCR was run with 60 Vbeta primers and 13 Jbeta primers. TCRdb's table, derived via immunoSEQ multiplex PCR, lists solely in-frame clones and lacks some. Of about 110,000 clones listed, around 80% are singletons. V lost 3 bases to trimming and J lost 4 bases, with 10 bases between them. Germline loops: CDR1 LGHNA, CDR2 YNFKEQ. The CDR3 is 13 residues long. Notes on this clone: Its antigen is unknown.

The receptor's source is a man aged 45-65 years in good health and CMV-seronegative. Source material: PBMCs. J is TRBJ2-7 and V is TRBV4-2; perhaps TRBD1 as D (5 bases). The CDR3, as DNA: TGTGCCAGCAGCCAGTCCTCAGGGTACGAGCAGTACTTC. Encoded protein: CASSQSSGYEQYF.